The subject of this entry is one TCR beta chain. Original processing methods: Counts of nucleated cells, estimated from reference gene primer amplification, were obtained. Sequencing was performed with immunoSEQ multiplex PCR; in TCRdb, only in-frame clones are kept and a portion is missing. The V and J calls and the clone size are those of that table, but D and trimming were determined from the DNA. This repertoire shows around 190,000 clones, around nine tenths found once; its top ten account for under 2%. This entry is derived from a study of blood T cell repertoires in COVID-19. This CDR3 is 14 amino acids long. Trimming took 4 bases from V and 0 from J; bases not matched to a gene: 2. Germline-derived CDR1 and CDR2 are SGHNT and YYREEE (reference sequence).

The sequence came from a man between 18 and 29 years old with active or convalescent COVID-19. Sample: peripheral blood. The V gene is TRBV5-4, the J gene TRBJ2-7, with 9 bases matching TRBD1. CDR3 region: CASSPDRGSYEQYF. For the CDR3, the DNA is TGTGCCAGCAGCCCGGACAGGGGCTCCTACGAGCAGTACTTC.